These 15 T cell receptor beta chains were all obtained from the same sample, sequenced in a study of human T cells and chemical hapten exposure. MiXCR, applied by TCRdb to the RACE reads, yields one record per CDR3 protein. This sample has some 170,000 distinct CDR3 sequences; 20% to 25% occur once, and the top ten carry about 7%. The sample's time point: patch test 1, 2 weeks after DPC sensitization. Treatment described: therapeutic diphenylcyclopropenone sensitization with weekly scalp DPC. Sample: whole blood, taken in connection with sensitization to the hapten diphenylcyclopropenone (DPC). These receptors came from a woman aged 45 to 65 with alopecia areata. Some clones in this sample may be carry-over from other donors' samples.

This clonotype occurred a few times. The V call is TRBV11-2, the J call TRBJ2-3, with D possibly being TRBD1 or TRBD2 (6 bases each). Trimming stripped 3 bases from V and 3 bases from J, with 16 bases between. Germline assignment: CDR1 SGHAT and CDR2 FQNNGV. This CDR3 region has 16 residues. In DNA, the CDR3 is TGTGCCAGCAGCTTGGGGGCGGGGATCAAGACAGATACGCAGTATTTT. Translated, it gives CASSLGAGIKTDTQYF.

This clonotype occurred many times. The chain joins TRBV5-1 to TRBJ2-7; TRBD2 is a possible D gene (5 bases). Germline V CDR1 and CDR2: SGHRS, YFSETQ. The V gene lost 4 bases and the J gene lost 0 bases, with 14 bases spanning the gap. The CDR3 is made up of 15 amino acids. The CDR3 protein is CASSRAELSSYEQYF. The DNA of the CDR3 is TGCGCCAGCAGCCGAGCGGAACTAAGCTCCTACGAGCAGTACTTC.

The J gene is TRBJ2-1, the V gene TRBV21-1; the tabulated D call, TRBD2, remains unverified against the DNA. TRBV21-1 is a pseudogene. This CDR3 spans 17 amino acids. Here the CDR3 reads CASSKALALAGNNEQFF. The CDR3 nucleotides are TGTGCCAGCAGCAAAGCGCTTGCACTAGCGGGGAACAATGAGCAGTTCTTC.

J is TRBJ2-3 and V is TRBV20-1; D might be TRBD2 (6 bases). Germline V gene lookup returns CDR1 DFQATT and CDR2 SNEGSKA (reference sequence). Trimming removed 6 bases at V and 3 bases at J, with 31 bases between. The CDR3 consists of 19 residues. The CDR3 bases are TGCAGTGCCATACCTGCCCCGGGTAGCGGAAAGGAGAGAACAGATACGCAGTATTTT. This gives the protein CSAIPAPGSGKERTDTQYF.

This clonotype has just a few counts. The gene calls are TRBV16 and TRBJ1-4; 9 bases are a match to TRBD1. Per germline, CDR1 KGHSY and CDR2 FQNENV. V was clipped by 3 bases and J by 3 bases; unmatched bases: 8. The CDR3 contains 17 residues. CDR3 nucleotides: TGTGCCAGCAGCCACCGCAGGACAGGGGCCTCTAATGAAAAACTGTTTTTT. This encodes CASSHRRTGASNEKLFF.

This chain uses TRBV13 with TRBJ2-2, with D perhaps assigned TRBD1 or TRBD2 (5 bases each). This CDR3 is 14 amino acids long. CDR1 is PRHDT and CDR2 is FYEKMQ in the germline V gene (reference sequence). Trimming cost V 5 bases and J 5 bases, with 12 bases left between them. The CDR3 here is CASSPGTATGELFF. The DNA for the CDR3 is TGTGCCAGCAGCCCGGGGACGGCTACCGGGGAGCTGTTTTTT.

Notes on this clonotype: An end of the junction differs from the germline gene, which may be a read error. The chain employs TRBV11-2 and TRBJ2-2; 8 nucleotides align to TRBD1. In germline, CDR1 is SGHAT, CDR2 FQNNGV. The CDR3 sequence is 15 residues long. The DNA of the CDR3 is TGTGCCAGCAGCCCCCGGACAGGGAATGCCGGGGAGCTGTTATTT. It yields the protein CASSPRTGNAGELLF.

This clonotype came up a few times. The gene calls are TRBV9 and TRBJ1-4; D gene unclear. Germline V gene sequence: CDR1 SGDLS, CDR2 YYNGEE. CDR3 length equals 13 residues. The V end lost 0 bases, the J end lost 4 bases, and 4 bases lay between the germline ends. The CDR3 is CASSVVRNEKLFF. In DNA, the CDR3 is TGTGCCAGCAGCGTAGTTCGTAATGAAAAACTGTTTTTT.

This clonotype has just a few counts. The V gene is TRBV20-1, the J gene TRBJ1-4, with a weak D call TRBD1 (5 bases). The V end lost 2 bases, the J end lost 13 bases, and 26 bases lay between the germline ends. The CDR3 has 16 amino acids. The germline V gene encodes CDR1 DFQATT and CDR2 SNEGSKA (reference sequence). The DNA of the CDR3 is TGCAGTGCTAGATCCTACCGGGACGCCGGGAGTAGCGGACTGTTTTTT. Translated: CSARSYRDAGSSGLFF.

The gene calls are TRBV3-1 and TRBJ2-5; 7 bases are a match to TRBD1. CDR3 length equals 15 residues. The germline V gene has CDR1 LGHDT and CDR2 YNNKEL (reference sequence). V trimming: 3 bases; J trimming: 2 bases; junction bases outside the gene matches: 6. The CDR3 here is CASSQPRDRQETQYF. The CDR3 coding sequence is TGTGCCAGCAGCCAGCCCCGGGACAGACAAGAGACCCAGTACTTC.

The rearrangement links TRBV29-1 to TRBJ1-1; tentatively, D is TRBD1 (5 bases). V was trimmed by 5 bases and J by 1 base, leaving 11 bases between them. CDR1 and CDR2 (germline): SQVTM, ANQGSEA. CDR3 size: 13 residues. CDR3 in amino acids: CSVSPGGNTEAFF. The CDR3 coding sequence is TGCAGCGTTTCCCCTGGGGGGAACACTGAAGCTTTCTTT.

The chain is built from TRBV9 and TRBJ2-7, with D unresolved. Germline V CDR1 and CDR2: SGDLS, YYNGEE. The CDR3 runs to 12 residues. Trimming left V 0 bases short and J 5 bases short, with 6 bases between. The CDR3 bases are TGTGCCAGCAGCGTAGGAATGGACGAGCAGTACTTC. Protein sequence: CASSVGMDEQYF.

This clonotype appeared a few times. The CDR3 loop is CAISLEGGHRTEAFF. The DNA of the CDR3 is TGTGCCATCAGTCTTGAGGGGGGTCATCGGACTGAAGCTTTCTTT. The chain carries TRBV10-3 and TRBJ1-1; D may be TRBD1 (6 bases). V lost 5 bases and J 5 bases, leaving 18 bases between the germline ends. The CDR3 is 15 amino acids. Germline loops: CDR1 ENHRY, CDR2 SYGVKD.

The V call is TRBV20-1, the J call TRBJ1-3; D is perhaps TRBD1 (6 bases). This CDR3 is built from 15 residues. V shed 0 bases and J shed 8 bases, with 17 bases lying between them. The V gene's germline CDR1 is DFQATT and CDR2 SNEGSKA (reference sequence). CDR3 residues: CSARDQGLSLDTIYF. Here the CDR3 DNA reads TGCAGTGCTAGAGATCAGGGGCTTAGCTTGGACACCATATATTTT.

This sequence joins TRBV7-2 and TRBJ2-3; possible D gene TRBD2, 7 bases. From germline, CDR1 is SGHTA and CDR2 FQGNSA. Trimming left V 5 bases short and J 3 bases short, with 18 bases between. The CDR3 totals 16 residues. CDR3 residues: CASSHAGAPGTDTQYF. The CDR3 DNA reads as TGTGCCAGCAGCCATGCGGGGGCCCCGGGGACAGATACGCAGTATTTT.